The TCR beta chain under discussion was sequenced for a study of cytomegalovirus exposure and HLA in healthy donors. The PCR employed 60 Vbeta primers together with 13 Jbeta primers. The assay was immunoSEQ multiplex PCR, and TCRdb's table has in-frame clones only and misses some. The data hold approximately 180,000 clones, with just under 85% observed a single time. Germline V lookup: CDR1 MNHEY, CDR2 SVGAGI. Trimming cost V 0 bases and J 3 bases, with 15 bases left between them. The CDR3 is made up of 16 amino acids. J is TRBJ2-7 and V is TRBV6-5, with D perhaps TRBD2 (6 bases). What was sequenced was PBMCs. The source is a girl between 5 and 17 years old in good health and CMV-seropositive. This CDR3 reads CASSYSTGEMGYEQYF. The CDR3 coding sequence is TGTGCCAGCAGTTACTCGACGGGGGAAATGGGCTACGAGCAGTACTTC.